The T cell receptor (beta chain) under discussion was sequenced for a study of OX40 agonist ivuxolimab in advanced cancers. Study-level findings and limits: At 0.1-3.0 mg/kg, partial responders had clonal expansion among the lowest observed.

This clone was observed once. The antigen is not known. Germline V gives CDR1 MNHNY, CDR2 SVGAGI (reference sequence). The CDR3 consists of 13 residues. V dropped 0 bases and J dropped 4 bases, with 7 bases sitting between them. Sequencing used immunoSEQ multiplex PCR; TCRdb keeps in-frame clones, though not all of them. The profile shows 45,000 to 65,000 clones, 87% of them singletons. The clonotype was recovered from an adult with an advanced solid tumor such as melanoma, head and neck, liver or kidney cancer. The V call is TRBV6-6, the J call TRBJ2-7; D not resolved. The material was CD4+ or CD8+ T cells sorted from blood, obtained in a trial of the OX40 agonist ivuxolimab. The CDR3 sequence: CASSYSRLYEQYV. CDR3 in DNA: TGTGCCAGCAGTTACTCGAGGCTATACGAGCAGTACGTC.